Below are 26 T cell receptor beta chains sequenced from a single sample in a study of spatial heterogeneity in lung cancer. Regarding time point: blood at routine non-recurrence follow-up after resection. Using its own MiXCR run on the 5' RACE reads, TCRdb lists one record per CDR3 protein. The sample has tens of thousands of distinct CDR3 sequences, about 9.5% seen once. The sample was PBMCs, taken at follow-up. These TCRs come from a female donor with early-stage non-small cell lung cancer.

This clonotype occurred many times. The J gene is TRBJ2-1, the V gene TRBV5-1; D not resolved. Per germline, CDR1 SGHRS and CDR2 YFSETQ. The V gene lost 3 bases and the J gene lost 2 bases, with 12 bases spanning the gap. The CDR3 length is 15 residues. Here the CDR3 reads CASSSRLETYNEQFF. In nucleotides, the CDR3 is TGCGCCAGCAGCTCCAGACTTGAGACCTACAATGAGCAGTTCTTC.

This clonotype was observed many times. The CDR3 DNA reads TGTGCCAGCAGCCAAGATGAGGGGGAGACTCAGCCCCAGCATTTT. Translated, it gives CASSQDEGETQPQHF. This rearrangement joins TRBV4-2 to TRBJ1-5, with D possibly being TRBD1 (6 bases). The germline V and J ends were trimmed by 0 bases and 6 bases, with 12 bases remaining between them. CDR1 is LGHNA and CDR2 is YNFKEQ in the germline V gene. The CDR3 extends over 15 amino acids.

This clonotype was observed many times. This rearrangement joins TRBV20-1 to TRBJ2-1; 8 bases agree with TRBD2. The CDR3 is 14 amino acids. Germline V gene data show CDR1 as DFQATT and CDR2 as SNEGSKA (reference sequence). V shed 6 bases and J 7 bases; nucleotides not matched to a gene: 11. CDR3 sequence (DNA): TGCAGTGCCCCCCGAGCGGGGGCCTGGAATGAGCAGTTCTTC. Translating gives CSAPRAGAWNEQFF.

This clonotype was recorded many times. The rearrangement links TRBV20-1 to TRBJ2-5; possibly TRBD2 for D (5 bases). This CDR3 spans 13 amino acids. CDR1 and CDR2 from the germline V gene are DFQATT and SNEGSKA (reference sequence). With 0 bases removed from V and 6 bases from J, the gap between germline ends came to 11 bases. The chain's CDR3 is CSAREGSEKTQYF. The CDR3 nucleotides are TGCAGTGCTAGAGAAGGTAGCGAGAAGACCCAGTACTTC.

This clonotype came up a few times. The genes are TRBV11-2 and TRBJ2-7, with D uncertain. Trimming shortened V by 3 bases and J by 6 bases, and 9 bases separated the two germline ends. Per germline, CDR1 SGHAT and CDR2 FQNNGV. This CDR3 contains 12 residues. The CDR3 reads CASSFDGGEQYF. For the CDR3, the DNA is TGTGCCAGCAGCTTCGACGGTGGCGAGCAGTACTTC.

There are many counts of this clonotype. Sequence at one end of the junction differs from germline and may be a read error. This chain uses TRBV7-7 with TRBJ2-7, with 9 bases aligning to TRBD2. The CDR3 sequence is 15 residues long. Germline-derived CDR1 and CDR2 are SSHAT and FNYEAQ (reference sequence). CDR3 DNA sequence: TGTGCTAGCAGCCCAGGACTAGCGCCTTCCTACGAGCAGTACTTC. Translation: CASSPGLAPSYEQYF.

This clonotype was observed many times. The gene calls are TRBV7-2 and TRBJ2-1; 10 positions match TRBD2. Per the germline V gene, CDR1 is SGHTA and CDR2 is FQGNSA. The CDR3 runs 17 residues. The V segment lost 1 base and the J segment 7 bases; nucleotides outside the gene matches: 10. CDR3 DNA sequence: TGTGCCAGCAGCTTAGGTGGAGGGGGACTAGCGCCTAATGAGCAGTTCTTC. It encodes CASSLGGGGLAPNEQFF. Full variable domain (outside the CDR3, taken from reference TRBV7-2 and TRBJ2-1): GAGVSQSPSNKVTEKGKDVELRCDPISGHTALYWYRQSLGQGLEFLIYFQGNSAPDKSGLPSDRFSAERTGGSVSTLTIQRTQQEDSAVYLCASSLGGGGLAPNEQFFGPGTRLTVL.

This clonotype has ten or more counts. The chain is built from TRBV28 and TRBJ2-6; maybe TRBD1 (6 bases). The CDR3 covers 14 residues. Germline V gives CDR1 MDHEN, CDR2 SYDVKM. V was pared by 4 bases and J by 2 bases, with 6 bases between. CDR3 region: CASSSGAGANVLTF. In nucleotides, the CDR3 is TGTGCCAGCAGTTCAGGGGCTGGGGCCAACGTCCTGACTTTC.

The genes are TRBV7-6 and TRBJ1-6, with D perhaps TRBD1 (5 bases). The germline gives CDR1 SGHVS, CDR2 FNYEAQ. This CDR3 has 15 amino acids. V shed 2 bases and J shed 9 bases, with 14 bases lying between them. The CDR3 sequence is CASSLSREVSSPLHF. The CDR3 DNA follows: TGTGCCAGCAGCTTATCCAGGGAAGTTAGTTCACCCCTCCACTTT.

This clonotype has only a few counts. The rearrangement uses TRBV6-2 or TRBV6-3 and TRBJ1-1; D is ambiguous. The CDR3 loop spans 14 amino acids. Deletions cut 2 bases from V and 1 base from J, with 8 bases between. In germline, CDR1 is MNHEY, CDR2 SVGEGT. The CDR3 region has the DNA TGTGCCAGCAGTTACAGGGAAGGGAACACTGAAGCTTTCTTT. Its translation is CASSYREGNTEAFF.

This clonotype was picked up many times. J is TRBJ1-5 and V is TRBV30; tentatively, D is TRBD1 (6 bases). The length of the CDR3 is 16 residues. Trimming took off 3 bases at V and 7 bases at J, with 22 bases between the two ends. Germline CDR1 GTSNPN, CDR2 SVGIG (reference sequence). CDR3 protein: CAWSNKGWGAQQPQHF. The CDR3, as DNA: TGTGCCTGGAGCAACAAGGGATGGGGGGCTCAGCAGCCCCAGCATTTT.

This clonotype was seen a few times. The chain combines TRBV30 with TRBJ2-2; D not certain. The CDR3 sequence is 13 residues long. Trimming cost V 0 bases and J 6 bases, with 8 bases left between them. Germline values: CDR1 GTSNPN, CDR2 SVGIG (reference sequence). The CDR3 DNA sequence: TGTGCCTGGAGTGTTGTCTCCCCCGGGGAGCTGTTTTTT. Amino acids: CAWSVVSPGELFF.

There are many counts of this clonotype. V usage is TRBV12-3 or TRBV12-4 and J usage is TRBJ2-4; 7 bases line up with TRBD2. V lost 6 bases, J lost 7 bases, and 9 bases stayed unmatched. This CDR3 region has 14 residues. This CDR3 reads CASRDGGERNIQYF. CDR3 nucleotide sequence: TGTGCCAGCAGAGATGGGGGGGAGCGGAACATTCAGTACTTC.

This clonotype was recorded many times. The rearrangement links TRBV2 to TRBJ2-3; D may be TRBD2 (7 bases). The CDR3 has 15 residues. The V and J ends lost 6 bases and 2 bases respectively, with 15 bases between them. CDR1 is SNHLY and CDR2 is FYNNEI in the germline V gene. The chain's CDR3 is CASSRKAGATDTQYF. CDR3 sequence (DNA): TGTGCCAGCAGCAGGAAGGCGGGGGCCACAGATACGCAGTATTTT.

This clonotype occurred many times. J is TRBJ1-1 and V is TRBV7-9; perhaps TRBD1 as D (6 bases). Germline CDR1 reads SEHNR; CDR2 reads FQNEAQ (reference sequence). Deletions cut 4 bases from V and 10 bases from J, with 13 bases between. The CDR3 spans 12 residues. CDR3 loop: CASSSLEGGAFF. The CDR3 region has the DNA TGTGCCAGCAGCTCTTTAGAGGGGGGAGCTTTCTTT.

This chain connects TRBV12-3 or TRBV12-4 to TRBJ1-1; 7 bases map to TRBD1. J was trimmed by 7 bases and V by 5 bases; bases with no gene match: 7. The CDR3 consists of 13 residues. As DNA, the CDR3 is TGTGCCAGCAGTCTCCACCGGGACAGTGAAGCTTTCTTT. Translating it yields CASSLHRDSEAFF.

The CDR3 DNA follows: TGTGCCAGCAGCTTTGTAGGGGCGGGAGAGTACCAAGAGACCCAGTACTTC. Its translation is CASSFVGAGEYQETQYF. The chain is built from TRBV7-9 and TRBJ2-5; TRBD2 matches 7 bases. Germline V gene data show CDR1 as SEHNR and CDR2 as FQNEAQ (reference sequence). Trimming took 3 bases from V and 0 from J; bases not matched to a gene: 10. The CDR3 extends over 17 amino acids.

This clonotype was seen a handful of times. The chain links TRBV6-6 to TRBJ1-2; D gene uncertain. The CDR3 has 16 amino acids. CDR1 is MNHNY, CDR2 SVGAGI, per germline (reference sequence). Trimming took 5 bases from V and 2 from J, leaving 18 bases between them. CDR3 DNA: TGTGCCAGCAGTCTCACTACCCTACGGAACAACTATGGCTACACCTTC. This translates into CASSLTTLRNNYGYTF.

This clonotype was counted at least ten times. V usage is TRBV10-3 and J usage is TRBJ1-5, with 8 positions matching TRBD1. Germline lookup yields CDR1 ENHRY and CDR2 SYGVKD. This CDR3 is 14 amino acids long. The junction had 5 bases not matched to a gene; V was cut back by 5 bases and J by 5 bases. CDR3 protein: CAISSDREYQPQHF. Here the CDR3 DNA reads TGTGCCATCAGTTCGGACAGGGAATATCAGCCCCAGCATTTT.

This clonotype was recorded at least ten times. The chain is built from TRBV7-6 and TRBJ2-3; 8 bases agree with TRBD2. V lost 4 bases and J lost 6; bases outside the gene matches: 9. The germline V gene has CDR1 SGHVS and CDR2 FNYEAQ. The CDR3 totals 15 residues. The CDR3 here is CASSSYIAGKDTQYF. CDR3 bases: TGTGCCAGCAGCTCCTATATAGCGGGAAAGGATACGCAGTATTTT.

This clonotype has a handful of counts. The CDR3 reads CASSIDKFYEQFF. DNA for the CDR3: TGTGCCAGTAGTATAGATAAGTTCTATGAGCAGTTCTTC. This chain uses TRBV19 with TRBJ2-1; D gene uncertain. V was shortened by 0 bases and J by 8 bases, with 8 bases between the two germline ends. The CDR3 covers 13 residues. Per germline, CDR1 LNHDA and CDR2 SQIVND (reference sequence).

This chain connects TRBV7-9 to TRBJ2-2, with TRBD1 identical over 8 bases. Trimming removed 5 bases from V and 1 base from J; junction bases left unmatched: 3. The germline CDR1 and CDR2 sequences are SEHNR and FQNEAQ (reference sequence). This CDR3 has 15 residues. The CDR3 coding sequence is TGTGCCAGCAGCCCCGACAGGGGGAACACCGGGGAGCTGTTTTTT. Translated, it gives CASSPDRGNTGELFF.

This clonotype turned up a few times. The chain joins TRBV10-3 to TRBJ2-3, with D perhaps assigned TRBD1 or TRBD2 (6 bases each). Germline assignment: CDR1 ENHRY and CDR2 SYGVKD. This CDR3 contains 13 residues. The V end was cut by 5 bases, the J end by 3 bases, with 9 bases between. This CDR3 is CAISLGGTDTQYF. The CDR3 nucleotides read TGTGCCATCAGTCTAGGGGGGACAGATACGCAGTATTTT.

The table lists this clonotype with a few counts. This CDR3 reads CSVDRQGTGELFF. The CDR3 coding sequence is TGCAGCGTTGATAGACAGGGGACCGGGGAGCTGTTTTTT. The chain joins TRBV29-1 to TRBJ2-2, with 8 positions matching TRBD1. Trimming cost V 3 bases and J 5 bases; bases outside gene matches: 2. The germline V gene has CDR1 SQVTM and CDR2 ANQGSEA. The CDR3 runs to 13 residues.

This clonotype was counted ten times or more. This chain connects TRBV7-6 to TRBJ2-1; D may be TRBD2 (6 bases). This CDR3 is built from 15 residues. From germline, CDR1 is SGHVS and CDR2 FNYEAQ. The ends were cut back, 2 bases at V and 3 bases at J, with 11 bases in the middle. The CDR3 here is CASSLTSFLYNEQFF. In DNA form, the CDR3 reads TGTGCCAGCAGCTTAACTAGCTTCCTCTACAATGAGCAGTTCTTC.

The table lists this clonotype with many counts. DNA for the CDR3: TGTGCCAGCAGCTTACAGGGCCGCGATGGCTACACCTTC. Translated: CASSLQGRDGYTF. The J gene is TRBJ1-2, the V gene TRBV7-9; a weak D match, TRBD1 (5 bases). The V gene's germline CDR1 is SEHNR and CDR2 FQNEAQ (reference sequence). Trimming removed 2 bases from V and 6 bases from J, with 10 bases in between. This CDR3 comprises 13 residues.